This TCR beta chain comes out of a study of CD8 T cells in Susac syndrome. As to this clonotype: Its matching antigen is unknown.

The CDR3 totals 14 residues. V gave up 4 bases and J gave up 2 bases; unmatched junction bases: 5. CDR1 and CDR2 from the germline V gene are MGHRA and YSYEKL. CD8+ and CD4+ T cells from blood underwent TCR beta sequencing. Through negative isolation, CD4+ and CD8+ T cells were obtained, while TEMRA cells were enriched using FACS. Study-wide results and limits: That the number of individuals in its TCR sequencing and HLA analysis was relatively small was acknowledged by the study.

An input of roughly 0.5 to 1 ug of RNA was subjected to reverse transcription using random hexamers. The amplification used immunoSEQ multiplex PCR on TCR beta CDR3; it spanned 54 Vbeta and 13 Jbeta. MiXCR was run by TCRdb on the immunoSEQ multiplex PCR reads, yielding one entry per CDR3 protein. This table holds 250,000 to 350,000 distinct CDR3 sequences, about 88% found once. Source material: CD8+ T cells from PBMCs. V and J are TRBV4-1 and TRBJ2-7; 7 bases line up with TRBD1. This clonotype originated in a human donor with multiple sclerosis. CDR3 sequence: CASSRSGTAYEQYF. Here the CDR3 DNA reads TGCGCCAGCAGCCGATCCGGGACAGCCTACGAGCAGTACTTC.